Below are 30 T cell receptor beta chains sequenced from a single sample in a study of T cell responses to AZD1222 COVID-19 vaccine. Sequencing was performed with immunoSEQ multiplex PCR; in TCRdb, only in-frame clones are kept and a portion is missing. The sample has about 100,000 clones; about 85% are singletons. The source was peripheral blood, collected on day 0 of AZD1222 vaccination. The receptor source for this set is an adult in good health.

J is TRBJ1-3 and V is TRBV27; D is possibly TRBD1 (5 bases). Trimming pared 6 bases from V and 3 bases from J, leaving 12 bases between. CDR1 is MNHEY, CDR2 SMNVEV, per germline (reference sequence). There are 14 residues in the CDR3. The CDR3, as DNA: TGTGCCAGCAGCCTCGGGGCTAGTGGAAACACCATATATTTT. Its translation: CASSLGASGNTIYF.

The chain carries TRBV11-3 and TRBJ1-2; D is unclear. The CDR3 loop spans 14 amino acids. Trimming took 0 bases from V and 4 from J, leaving 9 bases between them. CDR1 is SGHNT, CDR2 YENEEA, per germline. The CDR3 loop is CASSLEKGSYGYTF. For the CDR3, the DNA is TGTGCCAGCAGCTTAGAAAAAGGCAGCTATGGCTACACCTTC.

The V and J genes are TRBV19 and TRBJ1-2; 7 positions agree with TRBD1. This CDR3 contains 13 residues. The germline gives CDR1 LNHDA, CDR2 SQIVND (reference sequence). Germline trimming cut 6 bases from V and 2 bases from J; bases unmatched to any gene: 3. The CDR3 loop reads CASRDRANYGYTF. CDR3 nucleotides: TGTGCCAGTAGAGACAGGGCCAACTATGGCTACACCTTC.

CDR3 DNA sequence: TGCGCCAGCAGCTTCGGACAGGGGAAAGAAGCTTTCTTT. As protein: CASSFGQGKEAFF. The rearrangement links TRBV5-1 to TRBJ1-1; 9 bases fit TRBD1. The CDR3 length is 13 residues. V dropped 2 bases and J dropped 8; count of bases not matched to a gene: 4. The V gene's germline CDR1 is SGHRS and CDR2 YFSETQ. The whole variable domain, remainder taken from reference TRBV5-1 and TRBJ1-1, is KAGVTQTPRYLIKTRGQQVTLSCSPISGHRSVSWYQQTPGQGLQFLFEYFSETQRNKGNFPGRFSGRQFSNSRSEMNVSTLELGDSALYLCASSFGQGKEAFFGQGTRLTVV.

The count of this clone is one. The CDR3 sequence: CASGLTPPGTEYGYTF. The CDR3 coding sequence is TGTGCTAGTGGTTTGACTCCCCCCGGGACAGAATATGGCTACACCTTC. This chain connects TRBV12-5 to TRBJ1-2; 7 bases align to TRBD1. CDR3 length: 16 amino acids. CDR1 is LGHNT and CDR2 is FRNRAP in the germline V gene. Unmatched junction bases numbered 11, after V lost 2 bases and J lost 5 bases.

This clone was found once. This chain uses TRBV11-2 with TRBJ1-1, with D possibly being TRBD1 (5 bases). The germline V and J ends were trimmed by 5 bases and 1 base, with 23 bases remaining between them. The CDR3 is 18 residues long. Germline CDR1 is SGHAT and CDR2 is FQNNGV. CDR3 region: CASSPWRFGGRTNTEAFF. The CDR3 bases are TGTGCCAGCAGCCCCTGGAGATTCGGGGGAAGGACGAACACTGAAGCTTTCTTT.

This rearrangement joins TRBV12-5 to TRBJ2-7; D remains unclear. The CDR3 extends over 10 amino acids. V was cut by 7 bases and J by 2 bases, with 3 bases left in between. From germline, CDR1 is LGHNT and CDR2 FRNRAP. DNA for the CDR3: TGTGCTAGTGTCCCCTACGAGCAGTACGTC. Its protein is CASVPYEQYV.

This clone appeared a few times. The V and J genes are TRBV11-2 and TRBJ2-1; no clear D. Trimming left V 1 base short and J 0 bases short, with 4 bases between. Looked up from germline, CDR1 is SGHAT and CDR2 is FQNNGV. The CDR3 extends over 14 amino acids. CDR3 loop: CASSLAGSYNEQFF. In nucleotides, the CDR3 is TGTGCCAGCAGCTTAGCCGGCTCCTACAATGAGCAGTTCTTC.

The chain carries TRBV6-5 and TRBJ1-4; D is undetermined. This CDR3 contains 13 residues. Trimming removed 2 bases from V and 4 bases from J, with 5 bases in between. The germline gives CDR1 MNHEY, CDR2 SVGAGI. DNA of the CDR3: TGTGCCAGCAGTTACGTAATTAATGAAAAACTGTTTTTT. Its translation: CASSYVINEKLFF.

The gene calls are TRBV5-4 and TRBJ2-5; tentatively, D is TRBD1 (6 bases). The germline gives CDR1 SGHNT, CDR2 YYREEE (reference sequence). This CDR3 contains 14 residues. The V end was cut by 4 bases, the J end by 5 bases, with 15 bases between. The chain's CDR3 is CASSRTGISETQYF. The CDR3 DNA is TGTGCCAGCAGCCGAACAGGGATTAGCGAGACCCAGTACTTC.

The chain couples TRBV9 to TRBJ2-1; no reliable D call. V shed 4 bases and J shed 7 bases, with 15 bases lying between them. Per germline, CDR1 SGDLS and CDR2 YYNGEE. CDR3 length: 14 residues. CDR3 DNA: TGTGCCAGCAGCCCCCCGGGTAGGCGAAATGAGCAGTTCTTC. It encodes CASSPPGRRNEQFF.

This clone has a single count. V usage is TRBV7-8 and J usage is TRBJ2-5; 11 bases line up with TRBD2. CDR1 and CDR2 from the germline V gene are SGHVS and FQNEAQ. The junction had 10 bases not matched to a gene; V was cut back by 6 bases and J by 7 bases. This CDR3 comprises 15 residues. The CDR3 DNA follows: TGTGCCAGCAGGCCCGGGGTAGCGGGAGGGGGGACCCAGTACTTC. This sequence encodes CASRPGVAGGGTQYF.

V and J are TRBV9 and TRBJ1-1, with D possibly matching TRBD1 (5 bases). Germline assignment: CDR1 SGDLS and CDR2 YYNGEE. Between the trimmed V and J ends, which lost 3 bases and 0 bases, there was a span of 6 bases. The CDR3 runs 13 residues. CDR3 loop: CASSARVNTEAFF. CDR3 DNA: TGTGCCAGCAGCGCCAGGGTGAACACTGAAGCTTTCTTT.

This clone was detected only once. The chain has TRBV19 and TRBJ1-2; 7 bases map to TRBD1. V gave up 4 bases and J gave up 0 bases; unmatched junction bases: 8. CDR1 and CDR2 from the germline V gene are LNHDA and SQIVND (reference sequence). The CDR3 consists of 16 residues. The chain's CDR3 is CASSRPGQETNYGYTF. CDR3 nucleotide sequence: TGTGCCAGTAGTAGGCCCGGACAGGAGACTAACTATGGCTACACCTTC. Complete variable domain (other parts from reference TRBV19 and TRBJ1-2): DGGITQSPKYLFRKEGQNVTLSCEQNLNHDAMYWYRQDPGQGLRLIYYSQIVNDFQKGDIAEGYSVSREKKESFPLTVTSAQKNPTAFYLCASSRPGQETNYGYTFGSGTRLTVV.

This chain joins TRBV2 and TRBJ2-1; TRBD1 or TRBD2 may be the D gene (6 bases each). V was pared by 5 bases and J by 8 bases, with 10 bases between. CDR3 length: 12 amino acids. Germline V CDR1 and CDR2: SNHLY, FYNNEI. Here the CDR3 DNA reads TGTGCCAGCAGTAGGGGGGAGGATGAGCAGTTCTTC. Encoded protein: CASSRGEDEQFF.

This chain connects TRBV19 to TRBJ1-6; tentative D call: TRBD1 (5 bases). The CDR3 covers 14 residues. Looked up from germline, CDR1 is LNHDA and CDR2 is SQIVND (reference sequence). Between the trimmed V and J ends, which lost 3 bases and 4 bases, there was a span of 7 bases. The CDR3 spells CASSMRGYNSPLHF. CDR3 sequence (DNA): TGTGCCAGTAGTATGAGGGGATATAATTCACCCCTCCACTTT.

The chain carries TRBV7-2 and TRBJ2-3; 10 nucleotides match TRBD2. The germline gives CDR1 SGHTA, CDR2 FQGNSA. Unmatched junction bases numbered 5, after V lost 1 base and J lost 1 base. This CDR3 comprises 17 residues. The CDR3 is CASSLGLAGIGTDTQYF. The CDR3 nucleotides read TGTGCCAGCAGCTTAGGACTAGCGGGTATCGGCACAGATACGCAGTATTTT. The complete variable domain, with remaining parts taken from reference TRBV7-2 and TRBJ2-3, reads GAGVSQSPSNKVTEKGKDVELRCDPISGHTALYWYRQSLGQGLEFLIYFQGNSAPDKSGLPSDRFSAERTGGSVSTLTIQRTQQEDSAVYLCASSLGLAGIGTDTQYFGPGTRLTVL.

This clone appeared a single time. The chain uses TRBV7-2 and TRBJ1-5, with D maybe TRBD1 (5 bases). The ends were cut back, 1 base at V and 0 bases at J, with 16 bases in the middle. The CDR3 sequence is 18 residues long. The germline V gene has CDR1 SGHTA and CDR2 FQGNSA. DNA of the CDR3: TGTGCCAGCAGCTTAGGGGTTCAGGGAGCATATAGCAATCAGCCCCAGCATTTT. Its protein is CASSLGVQGAYSNQPQHF.

V is TRBV12-3 or TRBV12-4 and J is TRBJ2-1; maybe TRBD2 (6 bases). This CDR3 has 11 amino acids. V was cut by 5 bases and J by 10 bases, with 9 bases left in between. CDR3 protein: CASSPAGEQFF. DNA for the CDR3: TGTGCCAGCAGTCCAGCGGGCGAGCAGTTCTTC.

The chain employs TRBV7-2 and TRBJ1-3, with 8 bases matching TRBD1. This CDR3 has 13 amino acids. J was trimmed by 6 bases and V by 5 bases; bases with no gene match: 3. CDR1 is SGHTA, CDR2 FQGNSA, per germline. The CDR3 region is CASSPDRANTIYF. The CDR3 nucleotides read TGTGCCAGCAGCCCGGACAGGGCAAACACCATATATTTT.

The rearrangement links TRBV6-5 to TRBJ2-7; a weak D match, TRBD2 (5 bases). This CDR3 is 13 amino acids long. The V and J ends lost 8 bases and 6 bases respectively, with 17 bases between them. Germline-derived CDR1 and CDR2 are MNHEY and SVGAGI. The CDR3 DNA reads as TGTGCCAGCGGGGAGTGGGGTCGCGGCGAGCAGTACTTC. Protein sequence: CASGEWGRGEQYF.

The chain employs TRBV5-5 and TRBJ1-1, with a weak D call TRBD1 (5 bases). The CDR3 is made up of 16 amino acids. Trimming pared 4 bases from V and 3 bases from J, leaving 19 bases between. Per germline, CDR1 SGHKS and CDR2 YYEKEE (reference sequence). This chain's CDR3 is CASSPYGGGVDTEAFF. In DNA, the CDR3 is TGTGCCAGCAGCCCCTACGGGGGAGGCGTGGACACTGAAGCTTTCTTT.

CDR3 region: CASGDTTNEKLFF. CDR3 bases: TGTGCCAGCGGAGACACAACTAATGAAAAACTGTTTTTT. V and J are TRBV12-3 or TRBV12-4 and TRBJ1-4; the D is unclear. V was cut by 8 bases and J by 0 bases, with 7 bases left in between. The CDR3 is 13 residues long.

The genes are TRBV7-9 and TRBJ2-3; D perhaps matches TRBD1 (9 bases). Per germline, CDR1 SEHNR and CDR2 FQNEAQ (reference sequence). Trimming cost V 4 bases and J 5 bases, with 19 bases left between them. This CDR3 has 16 residues. The CDR3 DNA follows: TGTGCCAGCAGCTCTGGTAGCGGGGACAGGGTAGATACGCAGTATTTT. This gives the protein CASSSGSGDRVDTQYF.

This chain links TRBV11-2 with TRBJ2-6; 8 bases match TRBD1. Germline V gene lookup returns CDR1 SGHAT and CDR2 FQNNGV. The CDR3 sequence is 16 residues long. V dropped 5 bases and J dropped 4; count of bases not matched to a gene: 7. DNA for the CDR3: TGTGCCAGCAGCGCCCGGACAGGGAGCGGGGCCAACGTCCTGACTTTC. This encodes CASSARTGSGANVLTF.

V is TRBV5-1 and J is TRBJ1-3; D is possibly TRBD1 (6 bases). Germline V CDR1 and CDR2: SGHRS, YFSETQ. The CDR3 has 15 residues. The V end lost 5 bases, the J end lost 4 bases, and 16 bases lay between the germline ends. The CDR3 reads CASRQGGAVGNTIYF. In DNA, the CDR3 is TGCGCCAGCAGACAGGGTGGCGCGGTAGGAAACACCATATATTTT.

The gene calls are TRBV12-3 or TRBV12-4 and TRBJ2-4, with a tentative D call TRBD1 (6 bases). V lost 5 bases and J 15 bases, leaving 17 bases between the germline ends. The CDR3 runs to 12 residues. In DNA, the CDR3 is TGTGCCAGCAGTACAGGGCAGGTAGGCCCGTACTTC. This encodes CASSTGQVGPYF.

This clone appeared once. This sequence joins TRBV7-9 and TRBJ2-2, with D unclear. Trimming pared 1 base from V and 6 bases from J, leaving 9 bases between. Germline V lookup: CDR1 SEHNR, CDR2 FQNEAQ (reference sequence). This CDR3 is 14 amino acids long. CDR3 DNA: TGTGCCAGCAGCTTAGTGGGAACCTCCGGGGAGCTGTTTTTT. This gives the protein CASSLVGTSGELFF.

The chain is built from TRBV7-9 and TRBJ2-7, with D perhaps matching TRBD1 (6 bases). Germline V gene sequence: CDR1 SEHNR, CDR2 FQNEAQ (reference sequence). V shed 5 bases and J shed 4 bases, with 12 bases lying between them. The CDR3 is made up of 13 amino acids. CDR3 nucleotide sequence: TGTGCCAGCAGCCCAACAGGGTGGTACGAGCAGTACTTC. As protein: CASSPTGWYEQYF.

The gene calls are TRBV7-9 and TRBJ2-1; TRBD1 aligns across 7 bases. Germline V gives CDR1 SEHNR, CDR2 FQNEAQ (reference sequence). V lost 8 bases to trimming and J lost 6 bases; unmatched junction nucleotides: 10. This CDR3 contains 14 residues. This chain's CDR3 is CASSPGQISNEQFF. CDR3 DNA sequence: TGTGCCAGCTCTCCGGGACAGATTTCCAATGAGCAGTTCTTC. The variable domain in full, with the rest retrieved from reference TRBV7-9 and TRBJ2-1, is DTGVSQNPRHKITKRGQNVTFRCDPISEHNRLYWYRQTLGQGPEFLTYFQNEAQLEKSRLLSDRFSAERPKGSFSTLEIQRTEQGDSAMYLCASSPGQISNEQFFGPGTRLTVL.